This T cell receptor (beta chain) is from a study of T cell repertoires in cytomegalovirus infection. Study context: The study used recently identified HLA-C-restricted and well-studied HLA-B-restricted CMV epitopes. It can be stated that public TCR beta signatures indicated CMV infection as well as a matching HLA type.

Comment on this clonotype: The antigen is undetermined.

This CDR3 contains 12 residues. From germline, CDR1 is SEHNR and CDR2 FQNEAQ (reference sequence). Trimming shortened V by 1 base and J by 3 bases, and 2 bases separated the two germline ends. TCRdb called the reads again in MiXCR, with one record for every CDR3 protein. The data hold about 27,000 distinct CDR3 sequences, with under 20% observed a single time. Findings of the study overall: HLA-C-restricted CMV clonotypes gave the most frequent clonotype in two of eight donors.

Sequencing was performed on CD8+ T cells from cultured PBMCs, taken from culture after CMV antigen stimulation. This receptor was obtained from a human donor in good health (CMV status not recorded). Some clones in this sample may be carry-over from other donors' samples. The chain couples TRBV7-9 to TRBJ2-3, with no clear D. The CDR3 DNA is TGTGCCAGCAGCTTAGGAACAGATACGCAGTATTTT. Translated, it gives CASSLGTDTQYF.